These T cell receptor beta chains were read from a single sample in a study of cytomegalovirus exposure and HLA in healthy donors. Using immunoSEQ multiplex PCR, the repertoire was profiled, and TCRdb retains in-frame clones only, with some absent. Recorded for this sample: over 100,000 clones. The sequenced sample consisted of PBMCs. The receptors originated from a man aged 18 to 30 in good health and CMV-seronegative. CDR3s include the opening cysteine and the closing phenylalanine or tryptophan. A D gene is named only where the DNA matches it firmly.

TRBJ2-7,-,TRBV15,TGTGCCACCAGCAGAGAATTGAGCTCCTACGAGCAGTACTTC,CATSRELSSYEQYF
TRBJ1-1,-,TRBV6-5,TGTGCCAGCAGTTACCGACAGTGGGGTGAAGCTTTCTTT,CASSYRQWGEAFF
TRBJ1-2,-,TRBV6-6,TGTGCCAGCAGTAGTATCGGGACAACCTATGGCTACACCTTC,CASSSIGTTYGYTF
TRBJ1-3,TRBD1,TRBV6-5,TGTGCCAGCAGTTCGGACAGGGCTGGAAACACCATATATTTT,CASSSDRAGNTIYF
TRBJ1-2,-,TRBV7-2,TGTGCCAGCAGCCGAAAGCCCGACAGCCCGATAGCTAACTATGGCTACACCTTC,CASSRKPDSPIANYGYTF
TRBJ1-2,TRBD1,TRBV30,TGTGCCTGGAGTACCGGGACAGGTATTACGCGCGGCTACACCTTC,CAWSTGTGITRGYTF
TRBJ1-3,-,TRBV4-3,TGCGCCAGCAGCCAAGATATATCTGGGAGCTCTGGAAACACCATATATTTT,CASSQDISGSSGNTIYF
TRBJ2-7,TRBD1,TRBV28,TGTGCCGCCGGACAGGAGGAGAACGAGCAGTACTTC,CAAGQEENEQYF
TRBJ2-2,-,TRBV6-6,TGTGCCAGCAGTTACTCGCGAGGGCCCGGGGAGCTGTTTTTT,CASSYSRGPGELFF
TRBJ2-7,TRBD2,TRBV7-9,TGTGCCAGCAGCTCCGAGGAGGGTAGCGGGGTTTACGAGCAGTACTTC,CASSSEEGSGVYEQYF
TRBJ2-7,-,TRBV19,TGTGCCAGTAGTATAGATAAGACTGCCACCTCCTACGAGCAGTACTTC,CASSIDKTATSYEQYF
TRBJ1-2,-,TRBV7-8,TGTGCCAGCAGCCCTACAGCTAACTATGGCTACACCTTC,CASSPTANYGYTF
TRBJ2-2,-,TRBV14,TGTGCCAGCAGCCAAGACGTAGACTGGGCGAACACCGGGGAGCTGTTTTTT,CASSQDVDWANTGELFF
TRBJ2-7,-,TRBV20-1,TGCAGTGCTAGACATCACTACGAGCAGTACTTC,CSARHHYEQYF
TRBJ2-5,-,TRBV5-1,TGCGCCAGCAGCTTCTCTCGTGGGCGAGGGAGCCAAGAGACCCAGTACTTC,CASSFSRGRGSQETQYF
TRBJ1-2,TRBD1,TRBV9,TGTGCCAGCAGCGCCACAGGGGTGAGATATGGCTACACCTTC,CASSATGVRYGYTF
TRBJ2-7,-,TRBV28,TGTGCCAGCAGTTTGTATCGCGAAGCCTACTTC,CASSLYREAYF
TRBJ2-5,TRBD2,TRBV4-1,TGCGCCAGCAGCCCAACTAGCGGGGGCATGATTGTAGAGACCCAGTACTTC,CASSPTSGGMIVETQYF
TRBJ2-7,-,TRBV6-5,TGTGCCAGCAGTTATAGAGGTTCCTACGAGCAGTACTTC,CASSYRGSYEQYF
TRBJ1-6,-,TRBV25-1,TGTGCCAGCAGTCCCTACAGCCAGGGATCACCCCTCCACTTT,CASSPYSQGSPLHF
TRBJ2-7,-,TRBV15,TGTGCCACCAGCTCCCAGGTAGGACTAACCAACGAGCAGTACTTC,CATSSQVGLTNEQYF
TRBJ2-7,TRBD1,TRBV7-3,TGTGCCAGCAGCACAACAGGGGGCGGCCACGAGCAGTACTTC,CASSTTGGGHEQYF
TRBJ2-1,-,TRBV7-9,TGTGCCAGCAGCTTAACGGATGAGCAGTTCTTC,CASSLTDEQFF
TRBJ2-1,TRBD1,TRBV4-3,TGCGCCAGCAGCCAAGAACCTCCGGGACAGGGAAGTGTAGGGCAGTTCTTC,CASSQEPPGQGSVGQFF
TRBJ1-2,-,TRBV7-9,TGTGCCAGCAGCTTAGCGGGGGGGGCTGACTATGGCTACACCTTC,CASSLAGGADYGYTF
TRBJ1-5,-,TRBV5-8,TGTGCCAGCAGCTTTTTTGGCAGGGGTAGCAATCAGCCCCAGCATTTT,CASSFFGRGSNQPQHF
TRBJ2-1,-,TRBV10-3,TGTGCCATCAGTGAGACTAGACTGGGCTACAATGAGCAGTTCTTC,CAISETRLGYNEQFF
TRBJ1-5,-,TRBV4-3,TGCGCCAGCAGCCAAGTTGTGTATAGTCAGCCCCAGCATTTT,CASSQVVYSQPQHF
TRBJ1-2,TRBD1,TRBV6-5,TGTGCCAGCAGTAACACAGGGGACTACTATGGCTACACCTTC,CASSNTGDYYGYTF
TRBJ2-7,-,TRBV9,TGTGCCAGCAGCCCGCAGGCCGGTACCTACGAGCAGTACTTC,CASSPQAGTYEQYF
TRBJ2-7,-,TRBV29-1,TGCAGCGTTGAGGAGGGAAGATACGAGCAGTACTTC,CSVEEGRYEQYF
TRBJ2-7,TRBD2,TRBV7-2,TGTGCCAGCAGTGTTGGCGGGGGGCGTATCGAGCAGTACTTC,CASSVGGGRIEQYF
TRBJ2-2,TRBD1,TRBV28,TGTGCCAGCAGGCCTTCGACAGGGGTCACCGGGGAGCTGTTTTTT,CASRPSTGVTGELFF
TRBJ1-2,TRBD1,TRBV5-1,TGCGCCAGCAGCTTGGGACAGGGGGCGAAAGGCTACACCTTC,CASSLGQGAKGYTF
TRBJ1-5,-,TRBV5-8,TGTGCCAGCAGCTCACAGGGTCGGAGCAATCAGCCCCAGCATTTT,CASSSQGRSNQPQHF
TRBJ2-2,-,TRBV5-8,TGTGCCAGCAGAAGGGGGACCAACACCGGGGAGCTGTTTTTT,CASRRGTNTGELFF
TRBJ1-4,-,TRBV18,TGTGCCAGCTCGGCCGGAGTCCAAAATGAAAAACTGTTTTTT,CASSAGVQNEKLFF
TRBJ2-3,TRBD2,TRBV7-8,TGTGCCAGCAGCTTGCGGGAGGGGGGAGATACGCAGTATTTT,CASSLREGGDTQYF
TRBJ2-5,-,TRBV6-5,TGTGCCAGCAGCCTCTTAGCGGAACAAGAGACCCAGTACTTC,CASSLLAEQETQYF
TRBJ1-1,TRBD1,TRBV5-4,TGTGCCAGCAGCTCTCATCGAACAGGGGGCGAAAACACTGAAGCTTTCTTT,CASSSHRTGGENTEAFF
TRBJ1-6,-,TRBV6-5,TGTGCCAGCAGGTGGACAAATTCACCCCTCCACTTT,CASRWTNSPLHF
TRBJ2-3,TRBD2,TRBV11-2,TGTGCCAGCAGTCCTATAGCGGGAGGGCCAGATACGCAGTATTTT,CASSPIAGGPDTQYF
TRBJ2-2,TRBD1,TRBV10-1,TGCGCCAGCAGTCACTTACAGGGGGCCGTCACCGGGGAGCTGTTTTTT,CASSHLQGAVTGELFF
TRBJ2-7,TRBD1,TRBV10-3,TGTGCCATCGGAAGAGGACAGGGGGGCTTCGTAGGAGTCTACGAGCAGTACTTC,CAIGRGQGGFVGVYEQYF
TRBJ1-2,-,TRBV5-1,TGCGCCAGCAGCTCGGCCTTATATCAGGACTATGGCTACACCTTC,CASSSALYQDYGYTF
TRBJ1-2,-,TRBV27,TGTGCCAGCAGTTCTCCAGGAGGGAAAGGCTATGGCTACACCTTC,CASSSPGGKGYGYTF
TRBJ1-2,-,TRBV27,TGTGCCAGCAGTTTATGGGCAGGGAATAACTATGGCTACACCTTC,CASSLWAGNNYGYTF
TRBJ2-5,-,TRBV19,TGTGCCAGTAGTACCGCAGGGTTGGAGACCCAGTACTTC,CASSTAGLETQYF
TRBJ2-7,-,TRBV6-6,TGTGCCAGCAGTTATGGGAGCGGTGAGCAGTACTTC,CASSYGSGEQYF
TRBJ2-7,TRBD2,TRBV5-4,TGTGCCAGCAGCTTTGAAACTAGCGGGAGGGGGGGATACGAGCAGTACTTC,CASSFETSGRGGYEQYF
TRBJ1-2,-,TRBV29-1,TGCAGCGTTGAGACATCTAACTATGGCTACACCTTC,CSVETSNYGYTF
TRBJ2-7,TRBD2,TRBV19,TGTGCCAGTAGTATAACCCTGATAGCGGGTGAGCAGTACTTC,CASSITLIAGEQYF